This passage covers 18 T cell receptor beta chains from one sample sequenced in a study of T-cell memory formation after mild COVID-19. Each CDR3 protein gets one entry after TCRdb re-called the 5' RACE reads with MiXCR. The sample yields 250,000 to 350,000 distinct CDR3 sequences, roughly 17% seen once. Sequencing was done on a sample of PBMCs or a T cell subset sorted from them (not recorded which). The receptors originated from a man between 18 and 35 years old who had mild COVID-19 (a few samples of this study predate the infection). Cell type and time point are not known.

This clonotype was seen a handful of times. The chain couples TRBV2 to TRBJ2-7; TRBD1 might be the D (6 bases). Germline V gene data show CDR1 as SNHLY and CDR2 as FYNNEI. The CDR3 length is 14 residues. Trimming removed 6 bases from V and 1 base from J, with 13 bases in between. CDR3 nucleotides: TGTGCCAGCAGCCGCACAGGGACGTCCTACGAGCAGTACGTC. Its protein is CASSRTGTSYEQYV.

The chain combines TRBV6-1 with TRBJ2-2; TRBD1 agrees at 7 bases. Germline CDR1 MNHNS, CDR2 SASEGT. Trimming took 4 bases from V and 5 from J; bases not matched to a gene: 7. CDR3 length: 15 residues. CDR3 DNA: TGTGCCAGCAGTGGTCCAGGGGGTTTTACCGGGGAGCTGTTTTTT. Protein sequence: CASSGPGGFTGELFF.

This clonotype was seen more than once but under ten times. The V call is TRBV6-1, the J call TRBJ2-3; D gene uncertain. The CDR3 is 12 residues long. The V gene's germline CDR1 is MNHNS and CDR2 SASEGT. The V gene lost 2 bases and the J gene lost 7 bases, with 7 bases spanning the gap. This chain's CDR3 is CASSESPHTQYF. The DNA of the CDR3 is TGTGCCAGCAGTGAATCTCCCCATACGCAGTATTTT.

V is TRBV6-5 and J is TRBJ2-1; D perhaps matches TRBD2 (5 bases). V shed 0 bases and J shed 0 bases, with 15 bases lying between them. This CDR3 contains 18 residues. Germline V gene data show CDR1 as MNHEY and CDR2 as SVGAGI. CDR3 sequence reads: CASSYSPPGISSYNEQFF. CDR3 DNA: TGTGCCAGCAGTTACTCCCCCCCGGGGATAAGCTCCTACAATGAGCAGTTCTTC.

The rearrangement uses TRBV7-9 and TRBJ1-1; D possibly corresponds to TRBD1 (6 bases). The germline V gene has CDR1 SEHNR and CDR2 FQNEAQ (reference sequence). This CDR3 is built from 15 residues. V was trimmed by 5 bases and J by 5 bases, leaving 18 bases between them. CDR3 sequence (DNA): TGTGCCAGCAGCCCTATGGGGGCAAGAGGAACTGAAGCTTTCTTT. Its translation: CASSPMGARGTEAFF.

This clonotype turned up a few times. This sequence joins TRBV27 and TRBJ2-1, with TRBD1 matching over 7 bases. With V trimmed by 1 base and J by 4 bases, 7 bases remained unmatched. This CDR3 has 16 residues. Germline CDR1 reads MNHEY; CDR2 reads SMNVEV (reference sequence). The CDR3 loop is CASSLLERGRYNEQFF. As DNA, the CDR3 is TGTGCCAGCAGTTTATTGGAGAGGGGGCGTTACAATGAGCAGTTCTTC.

V and J are TRBV6-1 and TRBJ1-2; perhaps TRBD1 as D (5 bases). Per the germline V gene, CDR1 is MNHNS and CDR2 is SASEGT. V shed 5 bases and J shed 9 bases, with 16 bases lying between them. The CDR3 is 13 amino acids. The CDR3 spells CASSHRGALSYTF. The CDR3 region has the DNA TGTGCCAGCAGTCACAGAGGGGCCTTGAGCTACACCTTC.

This clonotype has a handful of counts. The chain couples TRBV28 to TRBJ2-5; 7 nucleotides line up with TRBD2. The CDR3 runs 16 residues. V shed 4 bases, J shed 4 bases, and the junction held 12 bases outside the gene matches. Germline V CDR1 and CDR2: MDHEN, SYDVKM. The CDR3: CASSSPSGGVGETQYF. CDR3 in DNA: TGTGCCAGCAGTTCACCCTCTGGGGGGGTCGGAGAGACCCAGTACTTC.

V gene TRBV29-1 combines with J gene TRBJ1-2, with D unclear. Germline V CDR1 and CDR2: SQVTM, ANQGSEA. V lost 5 bases and J 2 bases, leaving 12 bases between the germline ends. The CDR3 totals 13 residues. DNA of the CDR3: TGCAGCGTTTTCGCCGTACCCAACTATGGCTACACCTTC. Protein sequence: CSVFAVPNYGYTF.

This chain joins TRBV9 and TRBJ1-1; D ambiguous. CDR1 and CDR2 (germline): SGDLS, YYNGEE. The V gene lost 3 bases and the J gene lost 5 bases, with 11 bases spanning the gap. The CDR3 has 13 amino acids. For the CDR3, the DNA is TGTGCCAGCAGCGCCACGACTGTAACTGAAGCTTTCTTT. This encodes CASSATTVTEAFF.

CDR3 nucleotide sequence: TGCAGTGCTAGAGGGCGGGGGCCCCGCACAGATACGCAGTATTTT. This codes for CSARGRGPRTDTQYF. The chain is built from TRBV20-1 and TRBJ2-3, with a possible D match to TRBD2 (7 bases). The germline V and J ends were trimmed by 1 base and 1 base, with 12 bases remaining between them. This CDR3 comprises 15 residues. Germline CDR1 is DFQATT and CDR2 is SNEGSKA (reference sequence).

This clonotype was counted many times. The chain has TRBV6-5 and TRBJ2-7; perhaps TRBD1 as D (7 bases). From germline, CDR1 is MNHEY and CDR2 SVGAGI. The CDR3 has 15 amino acids. The V end was cut by 2 bases, the J end by 6 bases, with 17 bases between. The CDR3 sequence is CASSYRVSGGREQYF. The DNA of the CDR3 is TGTGCCAGCAGTTACCGGGTGTCAGGGGGGCGCGAGCAGTACTTC.

This chain links TRBV24-1 with TRBJ2-1, with 12 bases matching TRBD2. The CDR3 consists of 17 residues. V shed 5 bases and J 2 bases; nucleotides not matched to a gene: 6. Germline lookup yields CDR1 KGHDR and CDR2 SFDVKD. In DNA, the CDR3 is TGTGCCACCAGTGGACTAGCGGGGGCCCCTACCTACAATGAGCAGTTCTTC. This translates into CATSGLAGAPTYNEQFF.

The J gene is TRBJ1-2, the V gene TRBV3-1; D call uncertain. V was clipped by 0 bases and J by 3 bases, with 17 bases between them. The germline gives CDR1 LGHDT, CDR2 YNNKEL (reference sequence). The length of the CDR3 is 17 residues. The CDR3 is CASSQEGVFGSYYGYTF. The CDR3 DNA follows: TGTGCCAGCAGCCAAGAAGGAGTGTTCGGCAGCTACTATGGCTACACCTTC.

This clonotype has just a few counts. The rearrangement uses TRBV27 and TRBJ2-5; D possibly corresponds to TRBD2 (6 bases). V shed 4 bases and J shed 5 bases, with 11 bases lying between them. The CDR3 is made up of 13 amino acids. Germline loops: CDR1 MNHEY, CDR2 SMNVEV (reference sequence). In DNA, the CDR3 is TGTGCCAGCAGTTGGGCCCTAGCGGAGACCCAGTACTTC. Its translation is CASSWALAETQYF.

The sample holds a few counts of this clonotype. This sequence joins TRBV4-1 and TRBJ1-5, with D possibly being TRBD1 (5 bases). The germline gives CDR1 MGHRA, CDR2 YSYEKL. V was shortened by 0 bases and J by 7 bases, with 16 bases between the two germline ends. There are 16 residues in the CDR3. CDR3 in amino acids: CASSQDIFRAGQPQHF. The DNA for the CDR3 is TGCGCCAGCAGCCAAGATATTTTCAGGGCTGGGCAGCCCCAGCATTTT.

This clonotype was picked up many times. This sequence joins TRBV4-3 and TRBJ2-4; 7 bases fit TRBD2. Trimming took 0 bases from V and 15 from J; bases not matched to a gene: 8. The CDR3 length is 13 residues. Germline V gene lookup returns CDR1 LGHNA and CDR2 YSLEER. The CDR3 coding sequence is TGCGCCAGCAGCCAAGAAAAAGCGGGGAGGCGGTACTTC. Protein product: CASSQEKAGRRYF.

Written as DNA, the CDR3 is TGTGCCAGCAGAGCGGACGTGGCAGATACGCAGTATTTT. Residues: CASRADVADTQYF. V gene TRBV28 combines with J gene TRBJ2-3, with D perhaps TRBD2 (5 bases). Germline V CDR1 and CDR2: MDHEN, SYDVKM. Trimming removed 6 bases from V and 4 bases from J, with 11 bases in between. The CDR3 is 13 residues long.